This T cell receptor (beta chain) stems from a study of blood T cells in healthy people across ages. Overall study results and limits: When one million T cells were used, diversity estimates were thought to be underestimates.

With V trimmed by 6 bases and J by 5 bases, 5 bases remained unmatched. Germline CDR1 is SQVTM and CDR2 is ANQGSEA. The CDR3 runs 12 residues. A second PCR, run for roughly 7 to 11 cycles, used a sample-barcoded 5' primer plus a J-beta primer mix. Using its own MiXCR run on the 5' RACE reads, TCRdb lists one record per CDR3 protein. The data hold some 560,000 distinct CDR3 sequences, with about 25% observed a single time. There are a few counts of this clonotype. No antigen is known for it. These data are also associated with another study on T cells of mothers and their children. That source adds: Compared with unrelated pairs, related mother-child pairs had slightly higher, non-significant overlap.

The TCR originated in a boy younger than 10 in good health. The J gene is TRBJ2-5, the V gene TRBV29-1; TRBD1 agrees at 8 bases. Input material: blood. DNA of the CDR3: TGCAGCGTCGACAGGGGAGACGAGACCCAGTACTTC. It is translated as CSVDRGDETQYF.